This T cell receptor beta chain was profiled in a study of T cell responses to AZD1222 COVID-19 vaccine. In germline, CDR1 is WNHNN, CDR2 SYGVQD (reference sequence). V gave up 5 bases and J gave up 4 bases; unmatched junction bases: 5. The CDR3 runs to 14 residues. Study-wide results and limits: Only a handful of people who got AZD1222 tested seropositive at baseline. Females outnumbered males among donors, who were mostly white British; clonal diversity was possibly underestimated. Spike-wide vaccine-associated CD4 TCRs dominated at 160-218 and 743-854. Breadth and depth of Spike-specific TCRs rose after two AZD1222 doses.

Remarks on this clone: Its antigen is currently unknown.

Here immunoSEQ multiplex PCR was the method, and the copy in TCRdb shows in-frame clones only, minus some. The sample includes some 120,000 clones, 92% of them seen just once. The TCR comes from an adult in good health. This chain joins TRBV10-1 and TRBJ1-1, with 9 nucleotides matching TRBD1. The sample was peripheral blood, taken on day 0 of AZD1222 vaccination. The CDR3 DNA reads TGCGCCAGCAGTCCTGGACAGGGGTCCACTGAAGCTTTCTTT. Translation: CASSPGQGSTEAFF.